Listed here is a single T cell receptor beta chain. Its specificity is not known. Primers for the PCR totalled 60 Vbeta and 13 Jbeta. Only in-frame clones appear in the TCRdb table, and some are missing; sequencing was by immunoSEQ multiplex PCR. The sample lists more than 95,000 clones; about 10% were seen once. These data are taken from a study of cytomegalovirus exposure and HLA in healthy donors. This CDR3 region has 14 residues. The germline V gene encodes CDR1 SGHVS and CDR2 FQNEAQ. Germline trimming cut 3 bases from V and 3 bases from J; bases unmatched to any gene: 5. Study-level points and caveats: In a later analysis, TCR association rates varied by HLA locus: DRB1 most, HLA-C fewest. TCR beta V- and J-gene trimming was later associated with a missense DCLRE1C variant. It was reported that TCR beta sequences correctly inferred the HLA-A and HLA-B alleles for most subjects.

The specimen was PBMCs. The rearrangement uses TRBV7-8 and TRBJ2-7; TRBD2 agrees at 7 bases. This TCR came from a man aged 25-40 years in good health and CMV-seronegative. The CDR3 sequence: CASSFPGGGYEQYF. The CDR3 DNA sequence: TGTGCCAGCAGCTTCCCTGGGGGGGGCTACGAGCAGTACTTC.